This T cell receptor (beta chain) was captured in a study of blood T cells in healthy people across ages. Study findings and constraints: Older age went with lower TCR beta diversity per million T cells, in a roughly linear way. Not knowing donor CMV status may have confounded expanded clonotype changes.

This clonotype was observed a few times. Its antigen remains unidentified. Germline V lookup: CDR1 SGDLS, CDR2 YYNGEE. The CDR3 length is 17 residues. V lost 6 bases and J lost 2, with 18 bases in between. Every donor provided 7.5 to 10 milliliters of peripheral blood. The use of a sample-barcoded 5' primer and a J-beta primer mix characterized a second PCR of about 7 to 12 cycles. Unique molecular identifiers of 12 random nucleotides labeled each cDNA. From the 5' RACE reads, TCRdb called clonotypes with MiXCR, one entry per CDR3 protein. Of fewer than 900,000 distinct CDR3 sequences detected, 35% to 40% appear once; the ten largest clones hold 13%.

The sample consisted of blood. The J gene is TRBJ2-6, the V gene TRBV9, with D perhaps TRBD1 (6 bases). The receptor was derived from a young man in good health. The CDR3 coding sequence is TGTGCCAGCACCCGGACAGCCACTGAGGCTGGGGCCAACGTCCTGACTTTC. This codes for CASTRTATEAGANVLTF.